The rows below give T cell receptor beta chains drawn from one sample of a study of cytomegalovirus exposure and HLA in healthy donors. Generated by immunoSEQ multiplex PCR, the TCRdb table keeps only in-frame clones and is missing some. The repertoire has roughly 50,000 clones, around 90% of them found once; the top ten carry 0.85% to 1.2%. Sequencing was done on a sample of PBMCs. These receptors all stem from a man younger than 35 in good health and CMV-seronegative. CDR3s include the opening cysteine and the closing phenylalanine or tryptophan. The D gene is left open where the match is weak. Size values are once, few and many counts, or a class for expanded clones, and some rows have none.

once,.,TRBV9,TRBJ1-3,CASSPQGTNSGNTIYF,TGTGCCAGCAGCCCCCAGGGGACAAACTCTGGAAACACCATATATTTT
.,.,TRBV4-1,TRBJ1-5,CASSQRENQPQHF,TGCGCCAGCAGCCAACGAGAAAATCAGCCCCAGCATTTT
.,.,TRBV11-2,TRBJ1-1,CASTISGGRTEAFF,TGTGCCAGCACCATATCCGGGGGTAGGACTGAAGCTTTCTTT
.,TRBD2,TRBV18,TRBJ2-5,CASSSGLAGGETQYF,TGTGCCAGCTCATCCGGACTAGCGGGAGGAGAGACCCAGTACTTC
.,.,TRBV5-5,TRBJ1-5,CASSPFPNQPQHF,TGTGCCAGCAGCCCATTCCCCAATCAGCCCCAGCATTTT
.,.,TRBV18,TRBJ2-3,CASSPPSGLTDTQYF,TGTGCCAGCTCACCACCCTCGGGACTCACAGATACGCAGTATTTT
.,TRBD1,TRBV28,TRBJ1-1,CASSSGTAITEAFF,TGTGCCAGCAGTTCCGGGACAGCCATCACTGAAGCTTTCTTT
.,.,TRBV28,TRBJ1-2,CASSSPLNTNYGYTF,TGTGCCAGCAGTTCCCCCTTGAACACTAACTATGGCTACACCTTC
.,TRBD1,TRBV28,TRBJ1-1,CASSLPKEGAAFF,TGTGCCAGCAGCCTCCCAAAGGAGGGGGCGGCTTTCTTT
.,.,TRBV28,TRBJ2-1,CASGPGMNNEQFF,TGTGCCAGCGGGCCGGGGATGAACAATGAGCAGTTCTTC
.,.,TRBV30,TRBJ1-2,CAWSVQEGYYGYTF,TGTGCCTGGAGTGTACAGGAGGGGTACTATGGCTACACCTTC